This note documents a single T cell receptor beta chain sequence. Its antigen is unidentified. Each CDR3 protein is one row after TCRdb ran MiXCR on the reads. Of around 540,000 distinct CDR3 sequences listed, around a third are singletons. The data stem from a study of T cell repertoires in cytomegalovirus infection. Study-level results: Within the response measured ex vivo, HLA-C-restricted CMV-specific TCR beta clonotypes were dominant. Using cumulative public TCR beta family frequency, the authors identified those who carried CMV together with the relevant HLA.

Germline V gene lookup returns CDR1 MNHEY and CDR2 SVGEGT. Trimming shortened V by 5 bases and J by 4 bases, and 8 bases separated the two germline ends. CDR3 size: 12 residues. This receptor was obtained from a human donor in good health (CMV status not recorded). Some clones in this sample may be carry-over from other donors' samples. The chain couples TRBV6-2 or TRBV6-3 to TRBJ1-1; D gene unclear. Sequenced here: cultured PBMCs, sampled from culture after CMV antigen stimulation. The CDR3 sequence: CASSALSTEAFF. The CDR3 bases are TGTGCCAGCAGTGCCCTCAGCACTGAAGCTTTCTTT.